This T cell receptor (beta chain) was retrieved from a study of naive and memory T cell subsets. This clonotype was detected ten times or more. Its antigen remains unidentified. Germline loops: CDR1 DFQATT, CDR2 SNEGSKA (reference sequence). The CDR3 covers 16 residues. Trimming removed 6 bases from V and 2 bases from J; junction bases left unmatched: 12. Ligated cDNA underwent four rounds of PCR with nested alpha and beta constant region primers and SP2. Reverse transcription of blood and skin TCR RNA was primed at alpha and beta constant regions. TCRdb re-called the 5' RACE reads with MiXCR, one entry per CDR3 protein. The sample includes roughly 48,000 distinct CDR3 sequences, 4.7% of them seen just once. General study results and limits: TCR transcript changes with activation or differentiation may affect this RNA method.

A UMI-containing oligonucleotide was joined by 3' ligation to the TCR cDNA template. RNA was extracted from over 2 ml of whole blood of healthy adults. Reverse transcription used DNase-treated unsorted total RNA, aiming for about 1 to 1000 ng. The chain combines TRBV20-1 with TRBJ2-7; 11 nucleotides agree with TRBD1. The sequence was obtained from a female donor in good health. The CDR3 DNA sequence: TGCAGTGCCTCTCCCTCGGACAGGGGGCTGACCTACGAGCAGTACTTC. Translated, it gives CSASPSDRGLTYEQYF.